This T cell receptor beta chain was captured in a study of brain T cells in children with intractable seizures. V lost 6 bases and J 5 bases, leaving 14 bases between the germline ends. Germline assignment: CDR1 MDHEN and CDR2 SYDVKM. The CDR3 loop spans 14 amino acids. Clones were read by immunoSEQ multiplex PCR, and TCRdb kept only the in-frame ones, dropping some. There are 62,000 or so clones in the sample; around 95% occur only once, and over 0.35% lies in the top ten. The specimen comprised peripheral blood, sampled at surgery. The genes are TRBV28 and TRBJ1-5; D is ambiguous. The clonotype originates from a boy less than two years old with focal cortical dysplasia and intractable seizures. This CDR3 is CASRNGSPHQPQHF. Written as DNA, the CDR3 is TGTGCCAGCAGGAACGGTTCCCCCCATCAGCCCCAGCATTTT.